Listed below are T cell receptor beta chains from one sample, sequenced in a study of T cell responses to AZD1222 COVID-19 vaccine. Some clones are missing from TCRdb's copy, which holds only in-frame ones; the method was immunoSEQ multiplex PCR. The table includes about 96,000 clones, almost 90% detected once. This specimen consisted of peripheral blood, obtained on day 0 of AZD1222 vaccination. The source is an adult in good health. The conserved cysteine and the conserved F or W are not part of the CDR3 here. Not every row has a clone size; where given, it reads once, few, many or a size class.

V gene | clone size | CDR3 protein
TRBV4-3 | . | ASSQEFGAGANVLT
TRBV6-5 | . | ASSPGARQPQH
TRBV18 | . | ASSPGTDQPQH
TRBV6-4 | . | ASSDSGHPREQF
TRBV14 | . | ASSQPLGKEYTGELF
TRBV18 | . | ASSPLRGQETSGYT
TRBV6-2/TRBV6-3 | . | ASSYVERHYGYT
TRBV5-6 | . | ASSSTSGRRTDTQY
TRBV11-2 | . | ASSLGLVGQGSHSQH
TRBV3-1/TRBV3-2 | few | ASSQEGSGRYTQY
TRBV7-2 | . | ASSLGDRTNGYT
TRBV19 | . | ASRTGTNTGELF
TRBV7-3 | once | ASSLSPGNAYEQY
TRBV6-5 | . | ASSQTSRGTDTQY
TRBV30 | . | AWRGTGSNQPQH